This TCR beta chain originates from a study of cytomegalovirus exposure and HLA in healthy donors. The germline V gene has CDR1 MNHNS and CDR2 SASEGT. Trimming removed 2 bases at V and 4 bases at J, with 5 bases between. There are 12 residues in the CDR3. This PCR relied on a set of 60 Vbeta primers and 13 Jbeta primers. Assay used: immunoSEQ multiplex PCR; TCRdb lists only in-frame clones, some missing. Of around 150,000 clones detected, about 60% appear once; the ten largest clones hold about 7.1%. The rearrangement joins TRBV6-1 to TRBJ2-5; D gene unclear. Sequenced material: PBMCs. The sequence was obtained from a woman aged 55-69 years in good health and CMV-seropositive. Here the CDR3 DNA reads TGTGCCAGCAGTGAATATTTAGAGACCCAGTACTTC. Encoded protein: CASSEYLETQYF.